This TCR beta chain originates from a study of T cells in tuberculosis. Whole-study context: Sequenced TCRs come from CD1B-GMM tetramer-binding T cells. IGRA-negative adolescents, IGRA-positive adolescents with latent tuberculosis and adults with active tuberculosis formed this South African cohort.

A single count supports this clone. Sequenced by immunoSEQ multiplex PCR; TCRdb stores in-frame clones only, minus some. The sample carries about 30,000 clones, roughly 93% recorded once. The V and J ends lost 5 bases and 6 bases respectively, with 11 bases between them. The CDR3 is 12 amino acids. The germline V gene has CDR1 SEHNR and CDR2 FQNEAQ (reference sequence). The rearrangement links TRBV7-9 to TRBJ2-7; no clear D. Sequences were obtained from PBMCs. The receptor comes from a donor under 30 with latent tuberculosis or without tuberculosis infection. The CDR3 is CASSLDLSEQYF. For the CDR3, the DNA is TGTGCCAGCAGCCTAGACTTGAGCGAGCAGTACTTC.